This TCR beta chain was retrieved from a study of human T cells and chemical hapten exposure. The overall study: Patients, largely female, had alopecia areata, totalis or universalis. Per-sample TCR yield variability stemmed mainly from small pooled library volume differences.

This sample's time point: patch test 1, 2 weeks after DPC sensitization. Treatment meaning: therapeutic diphenylcyclopropenone sensitization with weekly scalp DPC. Germline V gives CDR1 SGHAT, CDR2 FQNNGV. The ends were cut back, 1 base at V and 6 bases at J, with 9 bases in the middle. This CDR3 region has 14 residues. Each CDR3 protein is one row after TCRdb ran MiXCR on the RACE reads. Altogether tens of thousands of distinct CDR3 sequences are present, 9.3% being singletons, with the ten largest covering less than 5%. Study observations and caveats: The immune response of these alopecia patients might not match healthy individuals'.

This clonotype has at least ten counts. Antigen: not known. The specimen was whole blood, collected in connection with sensitization to the hapten diphenylcyclopropenone (DPC). The gene calls are TRBV11-2 and TRBJ2-2; D remains unclear. This receptor was obtained from a woman aged 50 to 60 with alopecia areata. Some clones in this sample may be carry-over from other donors' samples. The CDR3, as DNA: TGTGCCAGCAGCTTAGCAAGGCGGTCCGGGGAGCTGTTTTTT. Its translation: CASSLARRSGELFF.